The 11 T cell receptor beta chains in this list originate from one sample, sequenced in a study of T cell changes during pregnancy in multiple sclerosis. Assay: immunoSEQ multiplex PCR; the TCRdb copy retains only in-frame clones and omits some. The data contain 25,000 to 35,000 clones, roughly 90% of them singletons. This sample comprised CD4+ T cells from peripheral blood mononuclear cells, obtained in the second trimester of pregnancy. These receptors came from a female donor in good health, enrolled as a control in a pregnancy study.

In its sample, this clone was seen once. V gene TRBV18 combines with J gene TRBJ2-4; D is uncertain. The CDR3 extends over 15 amino acids. Germline-derived CDR1 and CDR2 are KGHSH and LQKENI. With 3 bases removed from V and 7 bases from J, the gap between germline ends came to 16 bases. CDR3 sequence (DNA): TGTGCCAGCTCACCCGTCCTGGCAGAAAGTAACATTCAGTACTTC. Its translation: CASSPVLAESNIQYF.

The DNA for the CDR3 is TGTGCCAGTAGCTTACGAGGACAGTCAACGTCTAACTATGGCTACACCTTC. It yields the protein CASSLRGQSTSNYGYTF. V gene TRBV19 combines with J gene TRBJ1-2; TRBD1 might be the D (6 bases). Germline V CDR1 and CDR2: LNHDA, SQIVND (reference sequence). This CDR3 contains 17 residues. Between the trimmed V and J ends, which lost 6 bases and 0 bases, there was a span of 20 bases.

The chain uses TRBV18 and TRBJ1-3; D gene unclear. This CDR3 has 15 amino acids. V lost 0 bases and J lost 3, with 9 bases in between. The germline V gene has CDR1 KGHSH and CDR2 LQKENI. The CDR3 sequence is CASSPPGVGGNTIYF. DNA of the CDR3: TGTGCCAGCTCACCACCGGGAGTAGGTGGAAACACCATATATTTT.

The chain is built from TRBV7-9 and TRBJ1-5; a possible D gene is TRBD1 (5 bases). Germline assignment: CDR1 SEHNR and CDR2 FQNEAQ (reference sequence). The CDR3 has 14 residues. Trimming stripped 1 base from V and 4 bases from J, with 8 bases between. The CDR3 here is CASSLDPGNQPQHF. The CDR3 nucleotides read TGTGCCAGCAGCTTAGACCCAGGGAATCAGCCCCAGCATTTT.

The gene calls are TRBV6-5 and TRBJ1-5, with TRBD1 matching 7 bases. This CDR3 has 15 amino acids. Germline values: CDR1 MNHEY, CDR2 SVGAGI. Unmatched junction bases numbered 13, after V lost 8 bases and J lost 6 bases. This chain's CDR3 is CASARRGLGSQPQHF. The CDR3 nucleotides are TGTGCCAGCGCGAGAAGGGGGCTTGGGAGTCAGCCCCAGCATTTT.

This clone occurred once. The V gene is TRBV5-8, the J gene TRBJ1-2; a weak D match, TRBD1 (5 bases). The CDR3 runs 19 residues. V gave up 7 bases and J gave up 1 base, with 29 bases separating them. In germline, CDR1 is SGHTS, CDR2 YDEGEE. The CDR3 nucleotides read TGTGCCAGCGTCGGGGGGAACCCATTGGATTTTCCTTATAACTATGGCTACACCTTC. This translates into CASVGGNPLDFPYNYGYTF.

The chain recombines TRBV5-5 with TRBJ1-5, with TRBD1 matching over 7 bases. This CDR3 comprises 15 residues. Germline CDR1 is SGHKS and CDR2 is YYEKEE (reference sequence). J lost 11 bases, V lost 0 bases, and 11 bases had no gene match. The CDR3 region is CASSLGQGRSGAQHF. The CDR3 DNA is TGTGCCAGCAGCTTGGGACAGGGAAGGTCGGGGGCCCAGCATTTT.

The genes are TRBV18 and TRBJ2-3; tentative D call: TRBD2 (6 bases). V lost 0 bases and J lost 3, with 13 bases in between. Germline loops: CDR1 KGHSH, CDR2 LQKENI. This CDR3 region has 16 residues. The CDR3 is CASSPPGGVATDTQYF. The CDR3 DNA reads TGTGCCAGCTCACCACCGGGCGGGGTCGCAACAGATACGCAGTATTTT. Filled out from reference TRBV18 and TRBJ2-3, the complete variable domain reads NAGVMQNPRHLVRRRGQEARLRCSPMKGHSHVYWYRQLPEEGLKFMVYLQKENIIDESGMPKERFSAEFPKEGPSILRIQQVVRGDSAAYFCASSPPGGVATDTQYFGPGTRLTVL.

The V call is TRBV5-1, the J call TRBJ2-1; 7 nucleotides match TRBD1. This CDR3 region has 15 residues. J was trimmed by 1 base and V by 4 bases; bases with no gene match: 5. Germline V gives CDR1 SGHRS, CDR2 YFSETQ. Here the CDR3 reads CASSRDRVSYNEQFF. CDR3 nucleotides: TGCGCCAGCAGCAGAGACAGGGTGTCCTACAATGAGCAGTTCTTC. The whole variable domain, filled in from reference TRBV5-1 and TRBJ2-1, reads KAGVTQTPRYLIKTRGQQVTLSCSPISGHRSVSWYQQTPGQGLQFLFEYFSETQRNKGNFPGRFSGRQFSNSRSEMNVSTLELGDSALYLCASSRDRVSYNEQFFGPGTRLTVL.

This chain connects TRBV5-6 to TRBJ2-1; 9 nucleotides match TRBD2. Germline CDR1 is SGHDT and CDR2 is YYEEEE. The CDR3 is 15 residues long. With 4 bases clipped from V and 8 bases from J, the junction kept 10 bases outside the gene matches. CDR3 sequence reads: CASSPGGGRGDEQFF. DNA for the CDR3: TGTGCCAGCAGCCCCGGGGGCGGGAGGGGGGATGAGCAGTTCTTC.

The chain joins TRBV5-1 to TRBJ1-2, with D possibly matching TRBD1 (5 bases). V lost 3 bases and J lost 8, with 20 bases in between. This CDR3 has 15 residues. Germline V gives CDR1 SGHRS, CDR2 YFSETQ. The CDR3 region has the DNA TGCGCCAGCAGCTCCGAGGGGCTGCCGGGGGGGGGCTACACCTTC. Translating gives CASSSEGLPGGGYTF. Supplemented by reference TRBV5-1 and TRBJ1-2, the full variable domain reads KAGVTQTPRYLIKTRGQQVTLSCSPISGHRSVSWYQQTPGQGLQFLFEYFSETQRNKGNFPGRFSGRQFSNSRSEMNVSTLELGDSALYLCASSSEGLPGGGYTFGSGTRLTVV.